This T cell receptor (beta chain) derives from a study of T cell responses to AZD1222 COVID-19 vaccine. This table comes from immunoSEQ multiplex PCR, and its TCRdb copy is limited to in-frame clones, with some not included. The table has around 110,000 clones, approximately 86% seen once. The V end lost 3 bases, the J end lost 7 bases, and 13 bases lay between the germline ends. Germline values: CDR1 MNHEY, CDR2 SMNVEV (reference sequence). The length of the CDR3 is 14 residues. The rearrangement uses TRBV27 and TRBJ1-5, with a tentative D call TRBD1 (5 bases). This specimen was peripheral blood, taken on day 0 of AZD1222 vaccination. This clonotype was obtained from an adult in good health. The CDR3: CASSLMGGGQPQHF. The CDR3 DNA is TGTGCCAGCAGTTTGATGGGGGGAGGGCAGCCCCAGCATTTT.